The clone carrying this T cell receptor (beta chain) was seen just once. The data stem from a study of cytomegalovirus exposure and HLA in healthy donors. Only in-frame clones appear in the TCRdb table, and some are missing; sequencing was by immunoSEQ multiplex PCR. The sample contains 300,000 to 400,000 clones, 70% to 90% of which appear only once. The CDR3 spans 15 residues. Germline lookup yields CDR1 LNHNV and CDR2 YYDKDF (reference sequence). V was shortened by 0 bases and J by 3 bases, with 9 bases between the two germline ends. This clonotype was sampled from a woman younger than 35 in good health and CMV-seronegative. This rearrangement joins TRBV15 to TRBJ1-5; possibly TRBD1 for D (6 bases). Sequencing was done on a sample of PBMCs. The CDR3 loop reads CATSRDRGPNQPQHF. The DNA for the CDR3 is TGTGCCACCAGCAGAGACAGGGGACCCAATCAGCCCCAGCATTTT.